Listed here are 14 T cell receptor beta chains from one sample, sequenced in a study of cytomegalovirus exposure and HLA in healthy donors. Primers: 60 Vbeta forward and 13 Jbeta reverse. The method was immunoSEQ multiplex PCR; TCRdb's version includes in-frame clones alone and lacks a portion of them. The data show some 120,000 clones, roughly 80% seen once. What was sequenced was PBMCs. All receptors derive from a woman in her forties or fifties in good health and CMV-seronegative.

The chain has TRBV15 and TRBJ1-2; D unclear. The CDR3 sequence is 14 residues long. Germline CDR1 is LNHNV and CDR2 is YYDKDF (reference sequence). V gave up 0 bases and J gave up 4 bases, with 9 bases separating them. In DNA form, the CDR3 reads TGTGCCACCAGCAGAGAGGTGACAAGCTATGGCTACACCTTC. Amino acid sequence: CATSREVTSYGYTF.

The gene calls are TRBV6-5 and TRBJ1-1, with 7 bases matching TRBD1. The V gene end was trimmed by 5 bases and the J gene end by 12 bases; junction bases not matched to a gene: 12. This CDR3 is 13 amino acids long. Per germline, CDR1 MNHEY and CDR2 SVGAGI. CDR3 DNA sequence: TGTGCCAGCAGTCCCCCAGGGGCAGGGGGTACTTTCTTT. It specifies CASSPPGAGGTFF.

V usage is TRBV10-3 and J usage is TRBJ1-5; a weak D match, TRBD1 (5 bases). The CDR3 spans 15 residues. From germline, CDR1 is ENHRY and CDR2 SYGVKD. Trimming pared 0 bases from V and 5 bases from J, leaving 11 bases between. The CDR3 is CAISESWGGDQPQHF. In DNA, the CDR3 is TGTGCCATCAGTGAGTCGTGGGGGGGGGATCAGCCCCAGCATTTT.

The chain is built from TRBV21-1 and TRBJ2-1; TRBD1 is the table's D call and was not checked against the DNA. TRBV21-1 is a recognized pseudogene. The length of the CDR3 is 14 residues. The DNA of the CDR3 is TGTGCCAGCAGCAAAGTCCAGGGCTACAATGAGCAGTTCTTC. This gives the protein CASSKVQGYNEQFF.

This clone was seen only once. This chain joins TRBV11-2 and TRBJ2-7; perhaps TRBD2 as D (7 bases). Trimming removed 1 base at V and 7 bases at J, with 11 bases between. Looked up from germline, CDR1 is SGHAT and CDR2 is FQNNGV. The CDR3 loop spans 13 amino acids. The CDR3 sequence is CASSLGGRGEQYF. The CDR3 DNA follows: TGTGCCAGCAGCTTAGGGGGGCGGGGGGAGCAGTACTTC.

The chain combines TRBV30 with TRBJ1-1, with 7 bases matching TRBD1. V lost 6 bases, J lost 1 base, and 5 bases stayed unmatched. Germline V gene data show CDR1 as GTSNPN and CDR2 as SVGIG (reference sequence). The CDR3 sequence is 13 residues long. The CDR3 DNA reads TGTGCCTGCCACCGGACAGGGAACACTGAAGCTTTCTTT. This encodes CACHRTGNTEAFF.

The chain has TRBV5-6 and TRBJ2-1; the D is unclear. The germline V gene encodes CDR1 SGHDT and CDR2 YYEEEE. This CDR3 is built from 11 residues. Trimming took off 5 bases at V and 5 bases at J, with 5 bases between the two ends. As DNA, the CDR3 is TGTGCCAGCAGATGGCACAATGAGCAGTTCTTC. Amino acids: CASRWHNEQFF. Based on the CDR3 plus reference TRBV5-6 and TRBJ2-1, the full variable domain is DAGVTQSPTHLIKTRGQQVTLRCSPKSGHDTVSWYQQALGQGPQFIFQYYEEEERQRGNFPDRFSGHQFPNYSSELNVNALLLGDSALYLCASRWHNEQFFGPGTRLTVL.

The chain couples TRBV7-2 to TRBJ2-1; 7 bases are shared with TRBD2. The length of the CDR3 is 17 residues. V was pared by 1 base and J by 0 bases, with 6 bases of the junction left unmatched. Germline V lookup: CDR1 SGHTA, CDR2 FQGNSA. CDR3 in amino acids: CASSLGGRGLSYNEQFF. In DNA, the CDR3 is TGTGCCAGCAGCTTAGGAGGGAGGGGACTCTCCTACAATGAGCAGTTCTTC.

The chain is built from TRBV27 and TRBJ1-2; 10 positions agree with TRBD1. Germline CDR1 is MNHEY and CDR2 is SMNVEV (reference sequence). The CDR3 runs to 16 residues. V was pared by 6 bases and J by 6 bases, with 13 bases of the junction left unmatched. CDR3 protein: CASRHNSRQGADGYTF. For the CDR3, the DNA is TGTGCCAGCAGACACAACAGTAGACAGGGGGCGGATGGCTACACCTTC.

The chain carries TRBV11-2 and TRBJ1-2, with a tentative D call TRBD1 (6 bases). This CDR3 spans 18 amino acids. The germline V gene has CDR1 SGHAT and CDR2 FQNNGV. The V end lost 5 bases, the J end lost 2 bases, and 24 bases lay between the germline ends. CDR3 amino acids: CASSDVGSRTAKNYGYTF. CDR3 nucleotides: TGTGCCAGCAGCGACGTAGGTAGTCGGACAGCTAAGAACTATGGCTACACCTTC.

The rearrangement uses TRBV7-2 and TRBJ1-4; a weak D match, TRBD1 (5 bases). The ends were cut back, 4 bases at V and 7 bases at J, with 13 bases in the middle. This CDR3 contains 14 residues. Germline V gene lookup returns CDR1 SGHTA and CDR2 FQGNSA. For the CDR3, the DNA is TGTGCCAGCAGCTCAGGGATGTCTACTGAAAAACTGTTTTTT. This gives the protein CASSSGMSTEKLFF.

The rearrangement uses TRBV4-3 and TRBJ2-1; 12 bases are a match to TRBD2. Trimming removed 2 bases from V and 7 bases from J; junction bases left unmatched: 6. Germline CDR1 LGHNA, CDR2 YSLEER. CDR3 length equals 16 residues. CDR3 nucleotides: TGCGCCAGCAGCCAATTGACTAGCGGGAGCGGAAATGAGCAGTTCTTC. Translation: CASSQLTSGSGNEQFF.

The V and J genes are TRBV28 and TRBJ2-2; TRBD1 aligns across 10 bases. V was clipped by 6 bases and J by 5 bases; unmatched bases: 12. The CDR3 length is 17 residues. Germline V gene lookup returns CDR1 MDHEN and CDR2 SYDVKM. CDR3 nucleotide sequence: TGTGCCAGCAGCCTCCGGCTGCCGGGACAGGGGACCGGGGAGCTGTTTTTT. Encoded protein: CASSLRLPGQGTGELFF.

This clone was observed once. The rearrangement links TRBV7-9 to TRBJ1-2, with TRBD1 matching over 9 bases. This CDR3 comprises 15 residues. J gave up 4 bases and V 2 bases, and 5 bases lay outside the gene matches. Germline V CDR1 and CDR2: SEHNR, FQNEAQ (reference sequence). CDR3 residues: CASSLLQGAGYGYTF. Written as DNA, the CDR3 is TGTGCCAGCAGCTTACTACAGGGGGCGGGCTATGGCTACACCTTC.